The 32 T cell receptor beta chains below come from one sample, sequenced in a study of blood T cell repertoires in COVID-19. Data came from immunoSEQ multiplex PCR; TCRdb stores just in-frame clones and leaves some out. Here the sample spans 250,000 to 350,000 clones, 89% being singletons. Input material: peripheral blood. Receptors originate from a woman in her sixties or seventies with acute or convalescent COVID-19.

The chain has TRBV27 and TRBJ2-5; 8 bases agree with TRBD1. Germline V lookup: CDR1 MNHEY, CDR2 SMNVEV (reference sequence). There are 15 residues in the CDR3. V was clipped by 7 bases and J by 3 bases; unmatched bases: 10. CDR3 coding DNA: TGTGCCAGCACTTCAGGGGGCAATAGAAAAGAGACCCAGTACTTC. It translates to CASTSGGNRKETQYF.

The genes are TRBV5-5 and TRBJ1-1; the match to TRBD1 covers 9 bases. V dropped 4 bases and J dropped 6; count of bases not matched to a gene: 7. Germline CDR1 is SGHKS and CDR2 is YYEKEE (reference sequence). CDR3 length: 14 residues. The CDR3 bases are TGTGCCAGCAGCCTGGGGACAGGGAATCCTGAAGCTTTCTTT. Translating it yields CASSLGTGNPEAFF.

The chain couples TRBV9 to TRBJ2-2; TRBD1 matches at 7 bases. V trimming: 4 bases; J trimming: 3 bases; junction bases outside the gene matches: 6. The CDR3 length is 15 residues. The germline V gene has CDR1 SGDLS and CDR2 YYNGEE. The CDR3: CASSIGTAHTGELFF. For the CDR3, the DNA is TGTGCCAGCAGCATCGGGACAGCTCACACCGGGGAGCTGTTTTTT.

This clone was seen once. The rearrangement uses TRBV5-1 and TRBJ1-6; 7 nucleotides align to TRBD1. The CDR3 runs to 18 residues. Germline CDR1 is SGHRS and CDR2 is YFSETQ. The V and J ends lost 2 bases and 5 bases, in that order; junction bases with no gene match: 13. CDR3 residues: CASSLISPGTANNSPLHF. The CDR3 DNA reads as TGCGCCAGCAGCTTAATTAGTCCCGGGACAGCGAATAATTCACCCCTCCACTTT.

The V call is TRBV29-1, the J call TRBJ2-5; tentatively, D is TRBD1 (6 bases). With 3 bases removed from V and 4 bases from J, the gap between germline ends came to 12 bases. The CDR3 is 13 amino acids. The V gene's germline CDR1 is SQVTM and CDR2 ANQGSEA. The chain's CDR3 is CSVDTGSTETQYF. The CDR3 DNA reads TGCAGCGTTGACACAGGGTCCACAGAGACCCAGTACTTC.

The chain uses TRBV7-2 and TRBJ1-4; tentatively, D is TRBD1 (5 bases). The ends were cut back, 2 bases at V and 4 bases at J, with 8 bases in the middle. The V gene's germline CDR1 is SGHTA and CDR2 FQGNSA. The CDR3 is 14 residues long. The CDR3 reads CASSLTGHNEKLFF. The DNA of the CDR3 is TGTGCCAGCAGCTTAACAGGACATAATGAAAAACTGTTTTTT.

This chain links TRBV10-3 with TRBJ1-4, with a weak D call TRBD1 (5 bases). The CDR3 contains 14 residues. Germline lookup yields CDR1 ENHRY and CDR2 SYGVKD. The V gene lost 2 bases and the J gene lost 3 bases, with 7 bases spanning the gap. As DNA, the CDR3 is TGTGCCATCAGTGAGGGGGCGGCTAATGAAAAACTGTTTTTT. The encoded protein is CAISEGAANEKLFF.

The CDR3 sequence is CASSRETVTEAFF. The CDR3, as DNA: TGCGCCAGCAGCCGAGAGACAGTGACTGAAGCTTTCTTT. The chain recombines TRBV23-1 with TRBJ1-1; D is perhaps TRBD1 (5 bases). TRBV23-1 is flagged as an ORF with uncertain function. CDR3 length equals 13 residues. V lost 6 bases to trimming and J lost 5 bases, with 13 bases between them.

This chain links TRBV3-1 (or the pseudogene TRBV3-2) with TRBJ2-7; 7 nucleotides agree with TRBD2. The CDR3 runs to 14 residues. Per the germline V gene, CDR1 is LGHDT and CDR2 is YNNKEL (reference sequence). The V and J ends lost 7 bases and 2 bases, in that order; junction bases with no gene match: 8. CDR3 loop: CASTDVGGAYEQYF. DNA for the CDR3: TGTGCCAGCACCGACGTTGGGGGGGCCTACGAGCAGTACTTC.

This rearrangement joins TRBV4-1 to TRBJ2-7; TRBD2 is a possible D gene (5 bases). V gave up 0 bases and J gave up 9 bases, with 15 bases separating them. The germline V gene encodes CDR1 MGHRA and CDR2 YSYEKL. The CDR3 is 14 residues long. Here the CDR3 reads CASSQDPSTRGQYF. The CDR3 bases are TGCGCCAGCAGCCAAGATCCCTCCACTCGGGGGCAGTACTTC.

This clone showed up just a few times. The chain employs TRBV9 and TRBJ2-2; D might be TRBD1 (5 bases). Trimming pared 6 bases from V and 1 base from J, leaving 7 bases between. The CDR3 runs 13 residues. Germline-derived CDR1 and CDR2 are SGDLS and YYNGEE. The CDR3 sequence is CASTRVNTGELFF. The CDR3 coding sequence is TGTGCCAGCACCAGGGTGAACACCGGGGAGCTGTTTTTT.

This clone has only a few counts. The chain links TRBV18 to TRBJ1-3, with 10 positions matching TRBD1. The germline gives CDR1 KGHSH, CDR2 LQKENI. CDR3 length: 15 residues. Trimming removed 6 bases from V and 2 bases from J; junction bases left unmatched: 4. CDR3 nucleotide sequence: TGTGCCAGCTCGGACAGGGGGGCGCCTGGAAACACCATATATTTT. This encodes CASSDRGAPGNTIYF.

V usage is TRBV7-3 and J usage is TRBJ2-1; 12 bases match TRBD1. In germline, CDR1 is SGHTA, CDR2 FQGTGA. V shed 4 bases, J shed 10 bases, and the junction held 5 bases outside the gene matches. The CDR3 contains 14 residues. This CDR3 reads CASSSGTGGLEQFF. In DNA form, the CDR3 reads TGTGCCAGCAGCTCCGGGACAGGGGGCTTGGAGCAGTTCTTC.

The chain couples TRBV6-2 or TRBV6-3 to TRBJ1-2; TRBD1 is a possible D gene (6 bases). Germline V gene lookup returns CDR1 MNHEY and CDR2 SVGEGT. Trimming took off 5 bases at V and 4 bases at J, with 14 bases between the two ends. This CDR3 spans 14 amino acids. CDR3 protein: CASSKRTAGYGYTF. The CDR3 region has the DNA TGTGCCAGCAGTAAAAGGACAGCCGGCTATGGCTACACCTTC.

DNA of the CDR3: TGTGCCAGCAGCCATTGGGGAGTCGACACCATATATTTT. The encoded protein is CASSHWGVDTIYF. V and J are TRBV14 and TRBJ1-3; D is ambiguous. The ends were cut back, 3 bases at V and 8 bases at J, with 11 bases in the middle. The CDR3 has 13 residues. Germline V gives CDR1 SGHDN, CDR2 FVKESK. Using reference TRBV14 and TRBJ1-3 for the parts outside the CDR3, the full variable domain is EAGVTQFPSHSVIEKGQTVTLRCDPISGHDNLYWYRRVMGKEIKFLLHFVKESKQDESGMPNNRFLAERTGGTYSTLKVQPAELEDSGVYFCASSHWGVDTIYFGEGSWLTVV.

The chain employs TRBV5-1 and TRBJ2-1; possibly TRBD2 for D (5 bases). The CDR3 covers 15 residues. The V end was cut by 1 base, the J end by 3 bases, with 11 bases between. Germline CDR1 reads SGHRS; CDR2 reads YFSETQ. The CDR3, as DNA: TGCGCCAGCAGCTTGCCCACTAGGGACTACAATGAGCAGTTCTTC. This encodes CASSLPTRDYNEQFF. Drawing the rest from reference TRBV5-1 and TRBJ2-1, the complete variable domain is KAGVTQTPRYLIKTRGQQVTLSCSPISGHRSVSWYQQTPGQGLQFLFEYFSETQRNKGNFPGRFSGRQFSNSRSEMNVSTLELGDSALYLCASSLPTRDYNEQFFGPGTRLTVL.

The rearrangement links TRBV7-6 to TRBJ2-2; 7 bases fit TRBD2. This CDR3 is 16 amino acids long. Germline V lookup: CDR1 SGHVS, CDR2 FNYEAQ. Trimming removed 1 base from V and 0 bases from J; junction bases left unmatched: 2. In DNA form, the CDR3 reads TGTGCCAGCAGCTTAGGCGGGGGATCGAACACCGGGGAGCTGTTTTTT. Its protein is CASSLGGGSNTGELFF. The whole variable domain, filled in from reference TRBV7-6 and TRBJ2-2, reads GAGVSQSPRYKVTKRGQDVALRCDPISGHVSLYWYRQALGQGPEFLTYFNYEAQQDKSGLPNDRFSAERPEGSISTLTIQRTEQRDSAMYRCASSLGGGSNTGELFFGEGSRLTVL.

V is TRBV12-3 or TRBV12-4 and J is TRBJ2-5; D may be TRBD1 (5 bases). The CDR3 sequence is 13 residues long. Trimming took off 7 bases at V and 2 bases at J, with 11 bases between the two ends. In DNA form, the CDR3 reads TGTGCCAGCACCCTTCGACAGCAAGAGACCCAGTACTTC. As protein: CASTLRQQETQYF.

The J gene is TRBJ2-1, the V gene TRBV5-5; 14 bases map to TRBD2. Trimming at V came to 4 bases and at J to 6 bases, leaving 6 bases not matched to a gene. Germline V gene data show CDR1 as SGHKS and CDR2 as YYEKEE (reference sequence). CDR3 length: 16 amino acids. CDR3 bases: TGTGCCAGCAGCGCCACGACTAGCGGGGGGGTCAATGAGCAGTTCTTC. Amino acid sequence: CASSATTSGGVNEQFF.

The sample holds one count of this clone. J is TRBJ2-7 and V is TRBV12-3 or TRBV12-4; 8 nucleotides line up with TRBD1. V shed 5 bases, J shed 4 bases, and the junction held 4 bases outside the gene matches. CDR3 length equals 13 residues. In nucleotides, the CDR3 is TGTGCCAGCAGTGGGACAGGCCCATACGAGCAGTACTTC. Protein product: CASSGTGPYEQYF.

The chain uses TRBV19 and TRBJ2-2; TRBD1 might be the D (6 bases). The CDR3 runs 15 residues. Germline CDR1 is LNHDA and CDR2 is SQIVND (reference sequence). V lost 4 bases and J 4 bases, leaving 13 bases between the germline ends. CDR3 region: CASSNQGLATGELFF. As DNA, the CDR3 is TGTGCCAGTAGTAACCAGGGGCTGGCCACCGGGGAGCTGTTTTTT.

This clone was found a few times. The V and J genes are TRBV6-6 and TRBJ1-2; D ambiguous. V was cut by 6 bases and J by 6 bases, with 14 bases left in between. The CDR3 extends over 13 amino acids. CDR1 is MNHNY, CDR2 SVGAGI, per germline (reference sequence). The CDR3 DNA follows: TGTGCCAGCAGACAAGAACATTTGAATGGCTACACCTTC. Translating gives CASRQEHLNGYTF.

In this sample, this clone turned up once. The chain combines TRBV30 with TRBJ2-2, with D possibly TRBD1 on 6 matching bases. Germline CDR1 is GTSNPN and CDR2 is SVGIG (reference sequence). V was shortened by 5 bases and J by 6 bases, with 10 bases between the two germline ends. The CDR3 covers 12 residues. The chain's CDR3 is CAWSTGAGELFF. The CDR3 DNA sequence: TGTGCCTGGTCGACAGGCGCCGGGGAGCTGTTTTTT. The complete variable domain, with remaining parts taken from reference TRBV30 and TRBJ2-2, reads SQTIHQWPATLVQPVGSPLSLECTVEGTSNPNLYWYRQAAGRGLQLLFYSVGIGQISSEVPQNLSASRPQDRQFILSSKKLLLSDSGFYLCAWSTGAGELFFGEGSRLTVL.

The DNA of the CDR3 is TGTGCCAGCAGTTCTCGATATCCCGGGACAGGTCTCCAAGCAATGAACACTGAAGCTTTCTTT. It encodes CASSSRYPGTGLQAMNTEAFF. The V gene is TRBV27, the J gene TRBJ1-1; 8 bases match TRBD1. From germline, CDR1 is MNHEY and CDR2 SMNVEV (reference sequence). The CDR3 extends over 21 amino acids. V trimming: 4 bases; J trimming: 0 bases; junction bases outside the gene matches: 22.

The table lists this clone with a count of one. The CDR3 sequence: CATSRDPTARSGNTIYF. CDR3 nucleotide sequence: TGTGCCACCAGCAGAGATCCAACAGCACGCTCTGGAAACACCATATATTTT. The gene calls are TRBV15 and TRBJ1-3; D is uncertain. Germline V gene lookup returns CDR1 LNHNV and CDR2 YYDKDF (reference sequence). V lost 0 bases and J lost 0, with 12 bases in between. The CDR3 totals 17 residues.

The genes are TRBV7-8 and TRBJ1-2, with D perhaps matching TRBD1 (5 bases). Germline V gene sequence: CDR1 SGHVS, CDR2 FQNEAQ. V shed 1 base and J shed 4 bases, with 13 bases lying between them. The CDR3 sequence is 15 residues long. The CDR3 DNA reads TGTGCCAGCAGCTTAGGGGTCGGGACTCGCTATGGCTACACCTTC. This codes for CASSLGVGTRYGYTF.

This clone showed up just once. V is TRBV18 and J is TRBJ1-1, with D hard to call. This CDR3 contains 15 residues. In germline, CDR1 is KGHSH, CDR2 LQKENI. V lost 3 bases and J 1 base, leaving 12 bases between the germline ends. The CDR3 nucleotides are TGTGCCAGCTCACCCATTATGACACAGAACACTGAAGCTTTCTTT. It translates to CASSPIMTQNTEAFF.

The chain employs TRBV15 and TRBJ2-2; D uncertain. This CDR3 contains 14 residues. Trimming left V 3 bases short and J 8 bases short, with 13 bases between. Looked up from germline, CDR1 is LNHNV and CDR2 is YYDKDF (reference sequence). The CDR3 DNA follows: TGTGCCACCAGCAGGCCACGTGGAGCGGGGGAGCTGTTTTTT. This encodes CATSRPRGAGELFF.

This chain's CDR3 is CASSLTRDQPQHF. The CDR3 DNA is TGTGCCAGCAGCTTGACGCGGGACCAGCCCCAGCATTTT. The chain links TRBV5-5 to TRBJ1-5; D perhaps matches TRBD1 (5 bases). This CDR3 is built from 13 residues. Germline V lookup: CDR1 SGHKS, CDR2 YYEKEE (reference sequence). Trimming shortened V by 1 base and J by 7 bases, and 9 bases separated the two germline ends.

The chain links TRBV6-5 to TRBJ2-7, with D uncertain. The CDR3 consists of 12 residues. Germline V CDR1 and CDR2: MNHEY, SVGAGI. V lost 8 bases and J lost 2, with 10 bases in between. The CDR3 loop reads CASGQVPYEQYF. The CDR3 coding sequence is TGTGCCAGCGGGCAGGTACCCTACGAGCAGTACTTC.

This chain links TRBV6-5 with TRBJ1-5, with D maybe TRBD1 (5 bases). Germline V gene data show CDR1 as MNHEY and CDR2 as SVGAGI. The ends were cut back, 6 bases at V and 2 bases at J, with 8 bases in the middle. The CDR3 totals 13 residues. The CDR3 region has the DNA TGTGCCAGCAGCAGGGCTGGCAATCAGCCCCAGCATTTT. Its translation: CASSRAGNQPQHF.

The chain is built from TRBV5-1 and TRBJ1-1, with D unresolved. The CDR3 has 14 residues. V was shortened by 4 bases and J by 2 bases, with 12 bases between the two germline ends. Germline values: CDR1 SGHRS, CDR2 YFSETQ. This chain's CDR3 is CASSQREGNTEAFF. In DNA form, the CDR3 reads TGCGCCAGCAGCCAACGGGAGGGAAACACTGAAGCTTTCTTT. Complete variable domain (other parts from reference TRBV5-1 and TRBJ1-1): KAGVTQTPRYLIKTRGQQVTLSCSPISGHRSVSWYQQTPGQGLQFLFEYFSETQRNKGNFPGRFSGRQFSNSRSEMNVSTLELGDSALYLCASSQREGNTEAFFGQGTRLTVV.